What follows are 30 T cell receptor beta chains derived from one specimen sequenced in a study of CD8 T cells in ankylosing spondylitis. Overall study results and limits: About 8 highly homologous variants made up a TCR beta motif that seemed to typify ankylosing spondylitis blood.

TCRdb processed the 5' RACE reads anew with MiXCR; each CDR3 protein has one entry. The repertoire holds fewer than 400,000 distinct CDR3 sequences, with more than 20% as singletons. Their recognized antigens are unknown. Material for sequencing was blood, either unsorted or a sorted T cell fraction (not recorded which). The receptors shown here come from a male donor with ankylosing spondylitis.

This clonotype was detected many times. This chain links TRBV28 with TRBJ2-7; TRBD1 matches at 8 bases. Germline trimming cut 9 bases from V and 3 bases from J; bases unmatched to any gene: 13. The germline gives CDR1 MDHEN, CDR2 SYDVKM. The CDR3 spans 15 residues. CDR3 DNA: TGTGCCAGTACTCGTCCGGGGACAGGCGACTACGAGCAGTACTTC. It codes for CASTRPGTGDYEQYF.

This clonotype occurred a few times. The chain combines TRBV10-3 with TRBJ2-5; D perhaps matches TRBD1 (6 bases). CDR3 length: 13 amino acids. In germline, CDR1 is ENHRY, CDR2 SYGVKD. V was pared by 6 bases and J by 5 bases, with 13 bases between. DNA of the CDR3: TGTGCCATCAGCAGAGCAGGGGAGGAGACCCAGTACTTC. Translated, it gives CAISRAGEETQYF.

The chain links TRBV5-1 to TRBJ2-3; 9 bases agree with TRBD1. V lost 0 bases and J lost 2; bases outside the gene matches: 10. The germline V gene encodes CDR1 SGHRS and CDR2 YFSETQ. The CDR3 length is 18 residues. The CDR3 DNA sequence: TGCGCCAGCAGCTTGGCCCGGCGGGACAGGGCCCTCACAGATACGCAGTATTTT. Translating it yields CASSLARRDRALTDTQYF.

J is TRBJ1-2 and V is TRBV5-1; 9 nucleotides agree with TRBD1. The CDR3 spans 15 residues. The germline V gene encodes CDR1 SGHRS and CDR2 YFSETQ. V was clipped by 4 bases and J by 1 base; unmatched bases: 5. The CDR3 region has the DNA TGCGCCAGCAGCAAACGACAGGGGGTTAACTATGGCTACACCTTC. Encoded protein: CASSKRQGVNYGYTF.

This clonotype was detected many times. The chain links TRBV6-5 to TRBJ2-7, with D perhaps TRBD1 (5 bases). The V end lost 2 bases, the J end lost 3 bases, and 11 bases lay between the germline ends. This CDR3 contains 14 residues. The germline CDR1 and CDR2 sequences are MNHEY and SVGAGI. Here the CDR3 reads CASSYGAGFYEQYF. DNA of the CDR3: TGTGCCAGCAGTTACGGGGCAGGGTTCTACGAGCAGTACTTC.

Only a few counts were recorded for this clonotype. The CDR3 DNA follows: TGCGCCAGCAGTAGAGCGAACACAGATACGCAGTATTTT. Residues: CASSRANTDTQYF. The chain couples TRBV5-1 to TRBJ2-3; D gene uncertain. CDR3 length: 13 residues. Germline V CDR1 and CDR2: SGHRS, YFSETQ. V lost 5 bases to trimming and J lost 2 bases, with 9 bases between them. The variable domain in full, completed from reference TRBV5-1 and TRBJ2-3, reads KAGVTQTPRYLIKTRGQQVTLSCSPISGHRSVSWYQQTPGQGLQFLFEYFSETQRNKGNFPGRFSGRQFSNSRSEMNVSTLELGDSALYLCASSRANTDTQYFGPGTRLTVL.

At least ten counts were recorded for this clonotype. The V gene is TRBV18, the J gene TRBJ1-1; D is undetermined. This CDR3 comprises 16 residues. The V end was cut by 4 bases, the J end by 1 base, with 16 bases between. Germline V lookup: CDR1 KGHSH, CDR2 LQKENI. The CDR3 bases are TGTGCCAGCTCACTCCTAAGAGGCTTCGAGAACACTGAAGCTTTCTTT. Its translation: CASSLLRGFENTEAFF.

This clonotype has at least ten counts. The CDR3 region is CSRTGPLGQFF. For the CDR3, the DNA is TGCAGCAGGACGGGGCCCTTGGGGCAGTTCTTC. V and J are TRBV29-1 and TRBJ2-1; either TRBD1 or TRBD2 may fit D (5 bases each). CDR1 SQVTM and CDR2 ANQGSEA come from the germline V gene. The CDR3 runs 11 residues. The V end lost 8 bases, the J end lost 12 bases, and 17 bases lay between the germline ends.

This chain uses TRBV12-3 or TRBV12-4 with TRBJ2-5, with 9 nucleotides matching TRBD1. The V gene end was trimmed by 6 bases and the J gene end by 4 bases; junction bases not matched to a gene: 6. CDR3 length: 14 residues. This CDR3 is CASRPTGGGETQYF. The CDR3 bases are TGTGCCAGCAGACCGACAGGGGGAGGAGAGACCCAGTACTTC.

Here the CDR3 reads CASSLRDSSGANVLTF. CDR3 sequence (DNA): TGTGCCAGCAGCCTCCGGGACAGCTCTGGGGCCAACGTCCTGACTTTC. This chain uses TRBV3-1 with TRBJ2-6; 7 nucleotides align to TRBD1. This CDR3 contains 16 residues. Looked up from germline, CDR1 is LGHDT and CDR2 is YNNKEL (reference sequence). Germline trimming cut 4 bases from V and 0 bases from J; bases unmatched to any gene: 3.

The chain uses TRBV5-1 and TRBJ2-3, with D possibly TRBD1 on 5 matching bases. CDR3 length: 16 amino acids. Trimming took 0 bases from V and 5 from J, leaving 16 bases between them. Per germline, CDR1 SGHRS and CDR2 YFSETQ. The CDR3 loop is CASSLVGAQGGDTQYF. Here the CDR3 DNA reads TGCGCCAGCAGCTTGGTTGGGGCCCAAGGCGGAGATACGCAGTATTTT.

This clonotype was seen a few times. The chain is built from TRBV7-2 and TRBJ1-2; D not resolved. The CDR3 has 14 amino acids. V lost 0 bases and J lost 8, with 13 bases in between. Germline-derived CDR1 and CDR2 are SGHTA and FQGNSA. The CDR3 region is CASSLAEILSGYTF. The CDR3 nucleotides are TGTGCCAGCAGCTTAGCTGAGATACTGTCGGGCTACACCTTC.

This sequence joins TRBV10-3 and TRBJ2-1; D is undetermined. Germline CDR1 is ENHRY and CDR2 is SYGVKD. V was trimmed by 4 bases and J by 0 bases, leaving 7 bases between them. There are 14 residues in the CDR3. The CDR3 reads CAISVRSSYNEQFF. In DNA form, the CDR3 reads TGTGCCATCAGTGTACGTAGCTCCTACAATGAGCAGTTCTTC.

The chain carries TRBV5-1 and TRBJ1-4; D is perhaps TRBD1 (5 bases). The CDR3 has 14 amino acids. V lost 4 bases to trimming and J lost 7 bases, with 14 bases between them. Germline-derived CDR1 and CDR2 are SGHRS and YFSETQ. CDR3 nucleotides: TGCGCCAGCAGCGTGGGACTGCCTGGTGAAAAACTGTTTTTT. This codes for CASSVGLPGEKLFF.

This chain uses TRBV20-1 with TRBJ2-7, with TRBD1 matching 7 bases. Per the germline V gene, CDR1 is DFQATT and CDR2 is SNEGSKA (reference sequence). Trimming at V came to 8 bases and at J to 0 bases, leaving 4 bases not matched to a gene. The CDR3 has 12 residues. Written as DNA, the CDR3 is TGCAGTAAGACAGGGCGCTCCTACGAGCAGTACTTC. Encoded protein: CSKTGRSYEQYF.

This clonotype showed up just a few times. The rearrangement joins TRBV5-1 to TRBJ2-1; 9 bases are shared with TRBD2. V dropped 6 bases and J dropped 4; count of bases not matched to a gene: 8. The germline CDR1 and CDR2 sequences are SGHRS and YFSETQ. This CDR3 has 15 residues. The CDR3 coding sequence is TGCGCCAGCAAACAACTTAGCGGGGGTTACAATGAGCAGTTCTTC. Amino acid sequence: CASKQLSGGYNEQFF.

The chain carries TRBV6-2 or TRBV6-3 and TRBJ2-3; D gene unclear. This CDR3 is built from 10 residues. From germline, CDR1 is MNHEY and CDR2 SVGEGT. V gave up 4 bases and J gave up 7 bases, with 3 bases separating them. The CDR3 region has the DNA TGTGCCAGCAGTTCCCATACGCAGTATTTT. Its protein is CASSSHTQYF.

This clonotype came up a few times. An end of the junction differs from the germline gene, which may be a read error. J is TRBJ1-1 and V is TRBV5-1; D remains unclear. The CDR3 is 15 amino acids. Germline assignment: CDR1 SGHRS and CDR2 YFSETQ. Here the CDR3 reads CASNLGLGRNTEAFF. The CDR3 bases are TGCGCCAGCAACTTGGGTCTTGGGCGGAACACTGAAGCTTTCTTT. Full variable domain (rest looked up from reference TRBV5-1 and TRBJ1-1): KAGVTQTPRYLIKTRGQQVTLSCSPISGHRSVSWYQQTPGQGLQFLFEYFSETQRNKGNFPGRFSGRQFSNSRSEMNVSTLELGDSALYLCASNLGLGRNTEAFFGQGTRLTVV.

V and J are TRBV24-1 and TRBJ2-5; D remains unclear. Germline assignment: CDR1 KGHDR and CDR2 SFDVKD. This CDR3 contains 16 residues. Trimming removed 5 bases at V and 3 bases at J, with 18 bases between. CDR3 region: CATSGFRPRKKETQYF. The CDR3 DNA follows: TGTGCCACCAGTGGGTTTAGGCCTAGGAAGAAAGAGACCCAGTACTTC.

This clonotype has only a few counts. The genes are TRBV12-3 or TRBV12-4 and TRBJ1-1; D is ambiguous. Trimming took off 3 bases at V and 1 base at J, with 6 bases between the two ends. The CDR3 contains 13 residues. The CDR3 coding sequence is TGTGCCAGCAGTTTCGCTCGGAACACTGAAGCTTTCTTT. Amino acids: CASSFARNTEAFF.

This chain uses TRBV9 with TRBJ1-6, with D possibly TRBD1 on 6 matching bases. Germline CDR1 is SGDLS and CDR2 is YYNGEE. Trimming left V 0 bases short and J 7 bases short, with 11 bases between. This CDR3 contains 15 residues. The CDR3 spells CASSVGVQGNSPLHF. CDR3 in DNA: TGTGCCAGCAGCGTAGGGGTACAGGGCAATTCACCCCTCCACTTT.

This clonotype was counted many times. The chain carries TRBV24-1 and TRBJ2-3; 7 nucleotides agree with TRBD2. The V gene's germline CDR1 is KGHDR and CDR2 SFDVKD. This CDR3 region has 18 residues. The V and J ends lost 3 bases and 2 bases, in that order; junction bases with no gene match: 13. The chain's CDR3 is CATSDPPLGGTNTDTQYF. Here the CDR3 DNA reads TGTGCCACCAGTGATCCTCCCCTGGGGGGGACGAACACAGATACGCAGTATTTT.

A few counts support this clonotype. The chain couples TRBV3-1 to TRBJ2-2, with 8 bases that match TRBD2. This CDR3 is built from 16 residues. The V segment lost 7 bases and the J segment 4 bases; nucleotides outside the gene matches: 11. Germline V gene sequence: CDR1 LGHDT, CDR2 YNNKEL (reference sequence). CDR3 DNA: TGTGCCAGCACCCCGGGAGCGGGAGATATCACCGGGGAGCTGTTTTTT. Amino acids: CASTPGAGDITGELFF.

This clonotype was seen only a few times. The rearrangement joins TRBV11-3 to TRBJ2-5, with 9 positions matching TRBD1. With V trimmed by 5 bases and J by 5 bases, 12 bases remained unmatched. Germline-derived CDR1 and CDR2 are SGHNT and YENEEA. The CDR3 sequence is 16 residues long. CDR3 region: CASSQEWGQGRETQYF. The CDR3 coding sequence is TGTGCCAGCAGCCAAGAATGGGGACAGGGTCGGGAGACCCAGTACTTC.

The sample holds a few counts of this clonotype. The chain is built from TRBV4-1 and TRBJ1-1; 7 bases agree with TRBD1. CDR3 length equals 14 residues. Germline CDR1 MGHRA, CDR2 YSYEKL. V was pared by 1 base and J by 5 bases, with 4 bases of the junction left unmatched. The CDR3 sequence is CASSQAHRGTEAFF. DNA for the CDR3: TGCGCCAGCAGCCAAGCTCACAGGGGAACTGAAGCTTTCTTT.

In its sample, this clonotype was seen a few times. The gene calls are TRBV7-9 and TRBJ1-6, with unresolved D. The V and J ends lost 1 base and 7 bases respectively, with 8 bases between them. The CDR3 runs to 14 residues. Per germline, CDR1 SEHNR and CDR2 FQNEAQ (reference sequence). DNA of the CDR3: TGTGCCAGCAGCTTAGGACAAAGCAATTCACCCCTCCACTTT. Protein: CASSLGQSNSPLHF. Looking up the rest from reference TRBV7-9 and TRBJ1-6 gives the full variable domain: DTGVSQNPRHKITKRGQNVTFRCDPISEHNRLYWYRQTLGQGPEFLTYFQNEAQLEKSRLLSDRFSAERPKGSFSTLEIQRTEQGDSAMYLCASSLGQSNSPLHFGNGTRLTVT.

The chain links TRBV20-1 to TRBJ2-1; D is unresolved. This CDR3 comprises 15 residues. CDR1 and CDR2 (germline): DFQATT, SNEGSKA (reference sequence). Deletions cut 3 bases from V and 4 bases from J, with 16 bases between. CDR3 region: CSASGRSDEYNEQFF. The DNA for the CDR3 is TGCAGTGCTAGTGGGCGGAGTGACGAATACAATGAGCAGTTCTTC.

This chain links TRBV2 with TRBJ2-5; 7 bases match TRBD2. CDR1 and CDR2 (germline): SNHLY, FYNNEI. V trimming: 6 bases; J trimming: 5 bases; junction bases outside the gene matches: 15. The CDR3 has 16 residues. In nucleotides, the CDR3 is TGTGCCAGCAGGGCGATAGCGGGCCTGGGGGAGGAGACCCAGTACTTC. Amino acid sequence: CASRAIAGLGEETQYF.

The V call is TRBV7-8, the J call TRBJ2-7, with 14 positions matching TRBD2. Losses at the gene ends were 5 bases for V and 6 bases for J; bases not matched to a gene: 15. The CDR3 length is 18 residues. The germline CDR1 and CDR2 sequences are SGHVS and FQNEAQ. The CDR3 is CASSRRGIGLAGGGEQYF. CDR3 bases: TGTGCCAGCAGCAGGAGAGGGATTGGACTAGCGGGAGGAGGCGAGCAGTACTTC.

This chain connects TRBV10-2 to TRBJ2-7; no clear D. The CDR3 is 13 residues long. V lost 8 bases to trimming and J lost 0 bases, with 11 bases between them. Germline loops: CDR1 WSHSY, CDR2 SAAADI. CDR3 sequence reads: CASQGTVSYEQYF. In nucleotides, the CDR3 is TGCGCCAGCCAAGGAACGGTCTCCTACGAGCAGTACTTC.